One sample yielded the 8 T cell receptor beta chains listed below, sequenced in a study of blood T cell repertoires in COVID-19. Generated by immunoSEQ multiplex PCR, the TCRdb table keeps only in-frame clones and is missing some. Of 200,000 to 250,000 clones listed, 70% to 90% are singletons. The material sequenced was peripheral blood. The receptors originated from a man over 45 who had recovered from COVID-19.

In nucleotides, the CDR3 is TGTGCCAGCAGCGTAGCGGGTGTCGACGAGCAGTACTTC. Protein: CASSVAGVDEQYF. The V and J genes are TRBV9 and TRBJ2-7; D is uncertain. CDR1 is SGDLS and CDR2 is YYNGEE in the germline V gene. V was cut by 0 bases and J by 5 bases, with 9 bases left in between. CDR3 length: 13 residues.

The chain employs TRBV7-8 and TRBJ1-3, with TRBD1 identical over 9 bases. Germline CDR1 and CDR2: SGHVS and FQNEAQ. V trimming: 5 bases; J trimming: 4 bases; junction bases outside the gene matches: 12. The CDR3 totals 17 residues. The CDR3 DNA reads TGTGCCAGCAGCCCCCAATGGATGGGGACAGGGGGAAACACCATATATTTT. Its translation: CASSPQWMGTGGNTIYF.

This chain joins TRBV12-3 or TRBV12-4 and TRBJ1-5, with D maybe TRBD1 (5 bases). The CDR3 has 13 residues. V lost 8 bases and J 4 bases, leaving 12 bases between the germline ends. The CDR3 DNA reads TGTGCCAGCTCACCGGGGGGGAATCAGCCCCAGCATTTT. This sequence encodes CASSPGGNQPQHF.

The chain recombines TRBV5-1 with TRBJ2-2; D perhaps matches TRBD1 (6 bases). CDR1 SGHRS and CDR2 YFSETQ come from the germline V gene. Trimming left V 4 bases short and J 2 bases short, with 15 bases between. The CDR3 totals 16 residues. CDR3 nucleotides: TGCGCCAGCAGCCCTTCCTGGGGGCTAAACACCGGGGAGCTGTTTTTT. The encoded protein is CASSPSWGLNTGELFF.

The chain recombines TRBV2 with TRBJ1-5; weak D call: TRBD1 (6 bases). Germline values: CDR1 SNHLY, CDR2 FYNNEI. There are 16 residues in the CDR3. The V and J ends lost 2 bases and 0 bases respectively, with 11 bases between them. The chain's CDR3 is CASSELQGFSNQPQHF. The CDR3 DNA follows: TGTGCCAGCAGTGAACTACAGGGATTTAGCAATCAGCCCCAGCATTTT.

This chain joins TRBV3-1 (or the pseudogene TRBV3-2) and TRBJ2-2; 7 bases agree with TRBD2. Germline-derived CDR1 and CDR2 are LGHDT and YNNKEL (reference sequence). The V segment lost 3 bases and the J segment 4 bases; nucleotides outside the gene matches: 17. The CDR3 runs to 19 residues. Here the CDR3 reads CASSHGLKERGLPTGELFF. The CDR3 nucleotides read TGTGCCAGCAGCCATGGGTTGAAAGAGCGGGGACTCCCCACCGGGGAGCTGTTTTTT.

This clone was counted a single time. The CDR3 DNA is TGTGCCAGCAGCTGGGGACTAGCGGCCTACGAGCAGTACTTC. Translated: CASSWGLAAYEQYF. The chain employs TRBV5-5 and TRBJ2-7; 11 bases agree with TRBD2. There are 14 residues in the CDR3. Germline V gene sequence: CDR1 SGHKS, CDR2 YYEKEE (reference sequence). V lost 3 bases, J lost 2 bases, and 1 base stayed unmatched.

This clone was picked up one time. The chain links TRBV11-2 to TRBJ1-1, with 7 bases matching TRBD1. CDR1 is SGHAT and CDR2 is FQNNGV in the germline V gene. The CDR3 is made up of 13 amino acids. The J segment lost 8 bases and the V segment lost 5 bases, leaving 8 bases of the junction unmatched. DNA of the CDR3: TGTGCCAGCAGCCGTAACAGGGGTGAGGAAGCTTTCTTT. Translated: CASSRNRGEEAFF.